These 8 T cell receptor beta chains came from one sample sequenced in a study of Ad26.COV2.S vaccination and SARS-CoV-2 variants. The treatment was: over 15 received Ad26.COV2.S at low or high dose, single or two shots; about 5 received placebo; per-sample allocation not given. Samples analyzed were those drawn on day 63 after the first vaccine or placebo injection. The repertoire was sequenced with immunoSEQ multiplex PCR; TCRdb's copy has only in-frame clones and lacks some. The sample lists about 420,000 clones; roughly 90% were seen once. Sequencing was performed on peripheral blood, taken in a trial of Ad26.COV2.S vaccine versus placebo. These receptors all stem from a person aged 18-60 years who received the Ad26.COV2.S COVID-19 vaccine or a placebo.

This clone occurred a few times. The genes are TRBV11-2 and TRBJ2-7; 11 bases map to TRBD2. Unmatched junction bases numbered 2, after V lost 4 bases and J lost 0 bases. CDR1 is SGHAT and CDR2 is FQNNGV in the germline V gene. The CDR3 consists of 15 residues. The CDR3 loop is CASSSGTSGSYEQYF. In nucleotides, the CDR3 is TGTGCCAGCAGCTCCGGGACTAGCGGCTCCTACGAGCAGTACTTC.

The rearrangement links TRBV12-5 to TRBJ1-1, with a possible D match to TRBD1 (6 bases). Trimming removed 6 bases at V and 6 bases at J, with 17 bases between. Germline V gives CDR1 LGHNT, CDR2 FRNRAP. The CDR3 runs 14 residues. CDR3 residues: CASGPGQLGAEAFF. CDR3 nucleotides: TGTGCTAGTGGCCCCGGACAGCTAGGCGCTGAAGCTTTCTTT.

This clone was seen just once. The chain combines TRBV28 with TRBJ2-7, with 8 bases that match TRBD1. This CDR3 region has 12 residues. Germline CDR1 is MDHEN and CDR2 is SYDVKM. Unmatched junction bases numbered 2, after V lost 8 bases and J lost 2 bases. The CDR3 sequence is CASGTGTYEQYF. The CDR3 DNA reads TGTGCCAGCGGGACAGGCACCTACGAGCAGTACTTC. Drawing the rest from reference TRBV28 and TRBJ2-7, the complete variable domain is DVKVTQSSRYLVKRTGEKVFLECVQDMDHENMFWYRQDPGLGLRLIYFSYDVKMKEKGDIPEGYSVSREKKERFSLILESASTNQTSMYLCASGTGTYEQYFGPGTRLTVT.

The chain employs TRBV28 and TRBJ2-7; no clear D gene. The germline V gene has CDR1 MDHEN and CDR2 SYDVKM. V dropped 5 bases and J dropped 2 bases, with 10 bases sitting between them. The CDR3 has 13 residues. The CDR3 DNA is TGTGCCAGCAGTCTTGTGCAGACCTACGAGCAGTACTTC. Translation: CASSLVQTYEQYF.

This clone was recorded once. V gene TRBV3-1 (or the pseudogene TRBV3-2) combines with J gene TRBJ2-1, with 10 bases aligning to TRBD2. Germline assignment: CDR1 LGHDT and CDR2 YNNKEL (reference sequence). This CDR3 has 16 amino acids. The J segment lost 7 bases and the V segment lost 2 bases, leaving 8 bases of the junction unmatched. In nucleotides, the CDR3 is TGTGCCAGCAGCCAATTCAGCGGGGGGGCTGGAAATGAGCAGTTCTTC. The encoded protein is CASSQFSGGAGNEQFF.

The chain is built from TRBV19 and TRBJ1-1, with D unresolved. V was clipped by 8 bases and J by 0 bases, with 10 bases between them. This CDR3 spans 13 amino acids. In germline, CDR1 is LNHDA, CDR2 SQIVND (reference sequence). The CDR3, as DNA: TGTGCCAGTTCGGACGCGATGAACACTGAAGCTTTCTTT. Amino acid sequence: CASSDAMNTEAFF.

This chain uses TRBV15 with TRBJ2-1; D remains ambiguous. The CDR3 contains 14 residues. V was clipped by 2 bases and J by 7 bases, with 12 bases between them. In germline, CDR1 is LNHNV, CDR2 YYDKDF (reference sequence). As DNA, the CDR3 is TGTGCCACCAGCAGAATACAAGGGCGGAATGAGCAGTTCTTC. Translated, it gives CATSRIQGRNEQFF.

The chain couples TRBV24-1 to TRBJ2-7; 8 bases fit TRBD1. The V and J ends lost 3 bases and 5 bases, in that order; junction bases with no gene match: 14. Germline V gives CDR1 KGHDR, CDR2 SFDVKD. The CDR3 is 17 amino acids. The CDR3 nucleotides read TGTGCCACCAGTGATCCGCATAGGGCAGGGGGACAGGACGAGCAGTACTTC. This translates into CATSDPHRAGGQDEQYF.